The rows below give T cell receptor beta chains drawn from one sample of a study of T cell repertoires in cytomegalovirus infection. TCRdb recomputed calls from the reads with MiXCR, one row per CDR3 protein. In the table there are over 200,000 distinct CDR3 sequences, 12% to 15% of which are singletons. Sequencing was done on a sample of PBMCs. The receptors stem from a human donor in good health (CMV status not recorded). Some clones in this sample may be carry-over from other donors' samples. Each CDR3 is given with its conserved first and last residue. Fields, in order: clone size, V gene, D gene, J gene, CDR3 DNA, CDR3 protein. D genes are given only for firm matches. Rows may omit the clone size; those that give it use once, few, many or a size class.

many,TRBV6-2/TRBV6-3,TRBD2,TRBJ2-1,TGTGCCAGCAGTAGGCTGACTAGCGGGGGATACAATGAGCAGTTCTTC,CASSRLTSGGYNEQFF
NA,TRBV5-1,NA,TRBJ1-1,TGCGCCAGCAGTAACAGGATGAACACTGAAGCTTTCTTT,CASSNRMNTEAFF
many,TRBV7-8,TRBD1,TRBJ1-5,TGTGCCAGCAGCGGACAGGGAGGACAGCCCCAGCATTTT,CASSGQGGQPQHF
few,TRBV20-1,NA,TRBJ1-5,TGCAGTGCTAGAGTGACAGAGAATCAGCCCCAGCATTTT,CSARVTENQPQHF
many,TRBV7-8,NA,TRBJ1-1,TGTGCCAGCAGCTTAGCGCGGGTTACTCTCTCGGAAACTGAAGCTTTCTTT,CASSLARVTLSETEAFF
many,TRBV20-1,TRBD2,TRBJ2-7,TGCAGTGCTAGAGATGGGGAGCGGGAGGTCCACGAGCAGTACTTC,CSARDGEREVHEQYF
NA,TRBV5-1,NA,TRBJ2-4,TGCGCCAGCAGCTTGTTAACGGCCAAAAACATTCAGTACTTC,CASSLLTAKNIQYF
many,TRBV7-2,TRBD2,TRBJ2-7,TGTGCCAGCAGCGAGGCTGGGGGGGCCTACGAGCAGTACTTC,CASSEAGGAYEQYF
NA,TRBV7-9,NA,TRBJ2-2,TGTGCCAGCAGCTTAGGGCAGAACACCGGGGAGCTGTCTTTT,CASSLGQNTGELSF
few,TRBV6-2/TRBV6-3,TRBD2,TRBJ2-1,TGTGCCAGCAATTCCAACGGGAGGGCCAACTACAATGAGCAGTTCTTC,CASNSNGRANYNEQFF
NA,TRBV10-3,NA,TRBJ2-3,TGTGCCATCAGTGATGTAGATACGCAGTATTTT,CAISDVDTQYF
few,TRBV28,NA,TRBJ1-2,TGTGCCAGCAGGTCCGCTGGGGGGTTGTACTATGGCTACACCTTC,CASRSAGGLYYGYTF
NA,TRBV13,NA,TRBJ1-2,TGTGCCAGCAGCTCTTCGACAGTCCCCTATGGCTACACCTTC,CASSSSTVPYGYTF
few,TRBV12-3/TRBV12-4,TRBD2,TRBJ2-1,TGTGCCAGCAGAGACTTTAGCGGGGGGGTCAGTGAGCAGTTCTTC,CASRDFSGGVSEQFF
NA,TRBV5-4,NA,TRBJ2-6,TGTGCCAGCAGCCCCGGTCCTAGCTCTGGGGCCAACGTCCTGACTTTC,CASSPGPSSGANVLTF
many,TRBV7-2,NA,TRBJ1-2,TGTGCCAGCAGCCCAAGGGTCAGTGGATTAGGCTACACCTTC,CASSPRVSGLGYTF
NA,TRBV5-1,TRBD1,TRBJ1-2,TGCGCCAGCAGCTTGGGACAGGGAGACTATGGCTACACCTTC,CASSLGQGDYGYTF
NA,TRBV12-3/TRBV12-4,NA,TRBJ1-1,TGTGCCAGCAGTTATGGGGGGTTTGAAGCTTTCTTT,CASSYGGFEAFF
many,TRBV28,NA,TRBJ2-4,TGTGCCAGTCGTCCCGCAGGAGCCAAAAACATTCAGTACTTC,CASRPAGAKNIQYF
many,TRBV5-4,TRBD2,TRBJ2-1,TGTGCCAGCAGCAGCCTGGACCTAGCGGGAAGCAACAATGAGCAGTTCTTC,CASSSLDLAGSNNEQFF
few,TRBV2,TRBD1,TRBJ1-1,TGTGCCAGCAGTGGAAGGGGGACAGGAACTGAAGCTTTCTTT,CASSGRGTGTEAFF
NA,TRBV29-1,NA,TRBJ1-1,TGCAGCGTCGGGGACTTAACGAACACTGAAGCTTTCTTT,CSVGDLTNTEAFF
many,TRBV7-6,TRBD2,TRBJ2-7,TGTGCCAGCAGCTTAAGCGGGGGAGCCTACGAGCAGTACTTC,CASSLSGGAYEQYF
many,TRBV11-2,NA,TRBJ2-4,TGTGCCAGCAGCTCCCCTCGGGTGGCAGGAGGCATTCAGTACTTC,CASSSPRVAGGIQYF
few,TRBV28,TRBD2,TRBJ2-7,TGTGCCAGCAGTCAAGGCGGGAGTTTCCACGAGCAGTACTTC,CASSQGGSFHEQYF
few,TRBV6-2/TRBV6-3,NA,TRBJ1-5,TGTGCCAGCAGTTATCAGGGCTATAGCAATCAGCCCCAGCATTTT,CASSYQGYSNQPQHF
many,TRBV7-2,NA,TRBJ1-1,TGTGCCAGCAGCTTACCGGCAGGGATCACTGAAGCTTTCTTT,CASSLPAGITEAFF
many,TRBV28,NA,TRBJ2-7,TGTGCCAGCAGTCTAATAGGGGCGCAGGCGTACTACGAGCAGTACTTC,CASSLIGAQAYYEQYF
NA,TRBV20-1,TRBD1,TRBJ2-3,TGCAGTGCCACCGGACAGGGGAACACAGATACGCAGTATTTT,CSATGQGNTDTQYF
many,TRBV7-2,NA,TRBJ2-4,TGTGCCAGCAGCTTTGAGGAGTTATCTAACATTCAGTACTTC,CASSFEELSNIQYF
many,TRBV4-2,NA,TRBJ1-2,TGTGCCAGCAGCCAAGTTATGGGGGGCGTTGGGATGCGAGAGAATGGCTACACCTTC,CASSQVMGGVGMRENGYTF
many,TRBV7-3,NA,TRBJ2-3,TGTGCCAGCAGCTTAAATCAAGGGCTAGAGCAGTATTTT,CASSLNQGLEQYF
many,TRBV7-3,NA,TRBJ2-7,TGTGCCAGCAGCTTACTCTCCTTTGGGGAGCAGTACTTC,CASSLLSFGEQYF
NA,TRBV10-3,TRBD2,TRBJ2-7,TGTGCCATCAGTGAGCCTAGCGGGAGCTCCTACGAGCAGTACTTC,CAISEPSGSSYEQYF
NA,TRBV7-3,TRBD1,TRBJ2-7,TGTGCCAGCAGCATAGGGACAGGGGACCACGAGCAGTACTTC,CASSIGTGDHEQYF
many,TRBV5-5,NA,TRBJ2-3,TGTGCCAGCAGCTTGGTAGATACTCTTAGCACAGATACGCAGTATTTT,CASSLVDTLSTDTQYF
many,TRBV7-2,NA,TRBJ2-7,TGTGCCAGCACCCGGGCCGGGAGCTCCTACGAGCAGTACTTC,CASTRAGSSYEQYF
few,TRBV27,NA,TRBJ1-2,TGTGCCAGCACGTCCCGAGTGGGGAGAGCTGGCTACACCTTC,CASTSRVGRAGYTF
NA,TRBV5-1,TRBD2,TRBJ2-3,TGCGCCAGCAGCCACGGGGGGATCACAGATACGCAGTATTTT,CASSHGGITDTQYF
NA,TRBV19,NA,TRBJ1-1,TGTCCCAGTAGTATAGGGGGGACGGAGAACACTGAAGCTTTCTTT,CPSSIGGTENTEAFF
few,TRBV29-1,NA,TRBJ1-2,TGCAGCGTTGAAATCGGTGGGCGCAGAGGTTATGGCTACACCTTC,CSVEIGGRRGYGYTF
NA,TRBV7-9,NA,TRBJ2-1,TGTGCCAGCAGCTTAGTCCCCCCAAATGAGCAGTTCTTC,CASSLVPPNEQFF
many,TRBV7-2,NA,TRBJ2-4,TGTGCCAGCAGCTTAGTGGTGGGGAGGACCAAAAACATTCAGTACTTC,CASSLVVGRTKNIQYF
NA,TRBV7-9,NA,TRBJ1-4,TGTGCCAGCAGCCGGGGTCCGCCCTCCGAAAAACTGTTTTTT,CASSRGPPSEKLFF
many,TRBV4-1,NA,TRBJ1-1,TGCGCCAGCACCAAGAGGAGGGATAACACTGAAGCTTTCTTT,CASTKRRDNTEAFF
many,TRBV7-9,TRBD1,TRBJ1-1,TGTGCCAGCAGGATTCAGACAGGGACGAACACTGAAGCTTTCTTT,CASRIQTGTNTEAFF
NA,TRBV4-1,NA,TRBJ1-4,TGCGCCAGCAGCCTCGAATATGCGAAGGAAAAACTGTTTTTT,CASSLEYAKEKLFF
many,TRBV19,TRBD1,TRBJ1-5,TGTGCCAGTAACCGGGACAGGGGGCAAGTTGGGCAGCCCCAGCATTTT,CASNRDRGQVGQPQHF
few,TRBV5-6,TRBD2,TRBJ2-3,TGTGCCAGCAGAATAGGACTAGGAGGAGATACGCAGTATTTT,CASRIGLGGDTQYF
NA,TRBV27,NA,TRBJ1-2,TGTGCCAGCAGTCCGCTGGGGGGGCGCGACTATGGCTACACCTTC,CASSPLGGRDYGYTF
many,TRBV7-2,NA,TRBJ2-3,TGTGCCAGCAGCTTAGCAGTAGATACGCAGTATTTT,CASSLAVDTQYF
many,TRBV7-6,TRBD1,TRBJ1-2,TGTGCCAGCAGCTTGGGGACAGGGCTTCAAGGCTACACCTTC,CASSLGTGLQGYTF
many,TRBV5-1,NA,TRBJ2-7,TGCGCCAGCAGCTCGGATTGGTTGTTACCTAACTCCTACGAGCAGTACTTC,CASSSDWLLPNSYEQYF
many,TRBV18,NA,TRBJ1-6,TGTGCCAGCTCACCAACCCTGTATAATTCACCCCTCCACTTT,CASSPTLYNSPLHF
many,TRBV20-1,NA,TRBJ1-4,TGCAGTGCTAGAGATGTCAGTCGGGATGAAAAACTGTTTTTT,CSARDVSRDEKLFF
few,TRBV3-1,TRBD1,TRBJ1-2,TGTGCCAGCAGCCAATTTGGGACAGCCCTATATGGCTACACCTTC,CASSQFGTALYGYTF
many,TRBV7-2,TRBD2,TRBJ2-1,TGTGCCAGCAAGCTAGCGGGGGGGGGTGAGCAGTTCTTC,CASKLAGGGEQFF
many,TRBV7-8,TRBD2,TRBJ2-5,TGTGCCAGCTCCCAGTCTGCGGGGGGGGTGACCCAGTACTTC,CASSQSAGGVTQYF
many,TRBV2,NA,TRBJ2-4,TGTGCCAGCAGTGAGTACCAAGGGATTCAGTACTTC,CASSEYQGIQYF
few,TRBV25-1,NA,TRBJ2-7,TGTGCCAGCAGAGGGGGGCTGGAGTACGAGGACTACGAGCAGTACTTC,CASRGGLEYEDYEQYF